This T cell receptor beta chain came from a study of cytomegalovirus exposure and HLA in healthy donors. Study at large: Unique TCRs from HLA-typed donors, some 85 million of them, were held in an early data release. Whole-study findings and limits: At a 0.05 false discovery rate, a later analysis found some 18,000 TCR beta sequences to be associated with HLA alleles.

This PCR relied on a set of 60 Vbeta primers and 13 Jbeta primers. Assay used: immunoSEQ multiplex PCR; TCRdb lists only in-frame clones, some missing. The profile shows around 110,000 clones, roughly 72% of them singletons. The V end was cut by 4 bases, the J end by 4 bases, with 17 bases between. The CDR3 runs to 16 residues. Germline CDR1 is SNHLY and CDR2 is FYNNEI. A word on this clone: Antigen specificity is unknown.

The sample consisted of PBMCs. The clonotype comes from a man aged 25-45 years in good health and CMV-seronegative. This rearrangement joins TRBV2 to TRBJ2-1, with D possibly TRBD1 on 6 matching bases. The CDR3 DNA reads TGTGCCAGCAGTGGGAGGACCGGGACACCTTACAATGAGCAGTTCTTC. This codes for CASSGRTGTPYNEQFF.